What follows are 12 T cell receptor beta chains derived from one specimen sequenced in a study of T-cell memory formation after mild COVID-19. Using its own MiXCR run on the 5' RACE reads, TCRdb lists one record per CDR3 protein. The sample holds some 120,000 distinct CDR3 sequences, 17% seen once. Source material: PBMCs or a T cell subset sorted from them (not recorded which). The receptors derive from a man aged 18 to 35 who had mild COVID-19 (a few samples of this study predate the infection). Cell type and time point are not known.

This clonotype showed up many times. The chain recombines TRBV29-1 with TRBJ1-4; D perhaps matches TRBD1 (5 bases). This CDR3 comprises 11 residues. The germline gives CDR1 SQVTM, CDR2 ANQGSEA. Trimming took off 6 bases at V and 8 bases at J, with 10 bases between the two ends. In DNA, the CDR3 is TGCAGCGTCGCCTGGGGGGAAAAACTGTTTTTT. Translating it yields CSVAWGEKLFF.

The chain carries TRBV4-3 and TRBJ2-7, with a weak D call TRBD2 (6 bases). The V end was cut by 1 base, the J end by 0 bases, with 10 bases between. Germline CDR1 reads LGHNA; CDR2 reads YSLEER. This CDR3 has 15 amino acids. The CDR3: CASSQARGSSYEQYF. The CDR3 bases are TGCGCCAGCAGCCAAGCGCGGGGAAGCTCCTACGAGCAGTACTTC.

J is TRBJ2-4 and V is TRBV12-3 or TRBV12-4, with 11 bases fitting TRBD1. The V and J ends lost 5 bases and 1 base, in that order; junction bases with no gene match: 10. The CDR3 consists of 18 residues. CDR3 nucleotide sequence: TGTGCCAGCAGTCCGTCCCGGGACAGGGGGAGGGCCAAAAACATTCAGTACTTC. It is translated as CASSPSRDRGRAKNIQYF.

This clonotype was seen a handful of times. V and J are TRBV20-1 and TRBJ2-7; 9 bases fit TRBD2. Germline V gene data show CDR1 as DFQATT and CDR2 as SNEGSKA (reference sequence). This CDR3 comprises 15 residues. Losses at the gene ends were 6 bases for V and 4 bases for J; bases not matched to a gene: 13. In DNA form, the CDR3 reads TGCAGTGCCGGGACTCCGCTAGCGGGGAGGTACGAGCAGTACTTC. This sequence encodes CSAGTPLAGRYEQYF.

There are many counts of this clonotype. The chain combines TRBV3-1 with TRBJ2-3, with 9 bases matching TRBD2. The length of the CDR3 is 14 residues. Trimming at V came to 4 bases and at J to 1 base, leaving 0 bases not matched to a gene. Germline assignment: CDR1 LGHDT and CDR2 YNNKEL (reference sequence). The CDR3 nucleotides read TGTGCCAGCAGCCTAGCGGGGGGCACAGATACGCAGTATTTT. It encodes CASSLAGGTDTQYF.

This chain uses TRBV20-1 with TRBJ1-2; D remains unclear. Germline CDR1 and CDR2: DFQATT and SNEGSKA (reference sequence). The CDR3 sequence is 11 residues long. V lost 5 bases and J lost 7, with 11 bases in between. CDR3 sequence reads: CSASFRGGYTF. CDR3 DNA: TGCAGTGCTTCTTTCCGGGGTGGCTACACCTTC.

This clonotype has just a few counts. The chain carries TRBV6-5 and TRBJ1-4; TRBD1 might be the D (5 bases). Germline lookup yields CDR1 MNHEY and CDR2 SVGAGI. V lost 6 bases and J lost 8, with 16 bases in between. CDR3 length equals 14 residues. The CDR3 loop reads CASSSDTLGEKLFF. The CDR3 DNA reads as TGTGCCAGCAGCTCGGACACCCTTGGAGAAAAACTGTTTTTT.

The CDR3: CASSYGGGGWAGDTQYF. The CDR3 nucleotides are TGTGCCAGCAGTTACGGGGGAGGGGGCTGGGCAGGAGATACGCAGTATTTT. The chain links TRBV6-5 to TRBJ2-3; D may be TRBD1 or TRBD2 (7 bases each). CDR3 length: 17 amino acids. Germline V CDR1 and CDR2: MNHEY, SVGAGI. V lost 2 bases and J 5 bases, leaving 20 bases between the germline ends.

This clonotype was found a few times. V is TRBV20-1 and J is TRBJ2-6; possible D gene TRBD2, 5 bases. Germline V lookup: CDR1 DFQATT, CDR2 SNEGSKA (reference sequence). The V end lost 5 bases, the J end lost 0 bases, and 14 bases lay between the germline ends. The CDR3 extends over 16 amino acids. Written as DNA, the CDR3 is TGCAGTGCTGGGCCAAGCGGCTCCTCTGGGGCCAACGTCCTGACTTTC. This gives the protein CSAGPSGSSGANVLTF.

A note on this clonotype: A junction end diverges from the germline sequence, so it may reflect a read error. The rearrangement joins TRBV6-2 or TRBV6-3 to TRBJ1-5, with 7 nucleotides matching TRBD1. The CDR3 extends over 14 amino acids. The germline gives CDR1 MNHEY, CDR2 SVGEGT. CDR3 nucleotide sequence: TGTGCCAGCAGTTACTGGGACAGCAGTCAGCCCAAGCATTTT. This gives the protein CASSYWDSSQPKHF.

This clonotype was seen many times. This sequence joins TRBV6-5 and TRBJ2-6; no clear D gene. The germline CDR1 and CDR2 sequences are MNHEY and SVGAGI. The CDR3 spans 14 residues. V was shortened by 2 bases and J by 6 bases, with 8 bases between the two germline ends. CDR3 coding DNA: TGTGCCAGCAGTTACCCTTCGCAGGCCAACGTCCTGACTTTC. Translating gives CASSYPSQANVLTF.

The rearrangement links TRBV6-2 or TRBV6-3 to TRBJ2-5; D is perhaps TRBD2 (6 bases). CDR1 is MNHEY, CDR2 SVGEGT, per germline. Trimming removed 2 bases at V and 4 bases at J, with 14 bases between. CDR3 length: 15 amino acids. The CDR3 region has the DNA TGTGCCAGCAGTTACGATAGCGGCGGCGTAGAGACCCAGTACTTC. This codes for CASSYDSGGVETQYF.